The present entry profiles one TCR beta chain with its context. What antigen it recognizes has not been identified. Base quality data are lacking; no much larger clone is found one base away. Its CDR3 holds 13 amino acids, cysteine through phenylalanine. Here the CDR3 DNA is all that survives: 39 bases in frame from base 1. A distance of 12 bases separates the germline ends of V and J, which lose 9 bases and 4 bases respectively. The germline V gene supplies CDR1 MNHEY and CDR2 SVGAGI. Using the deep immunoSEQ assay, multiplex PCR amplified TCR CDR3 regions from genomic DNA. Extracted genomic DNA from each cell subset was distributed evenly across all wells of several immunoSEQ 96-well plates, and each plate was treated as a replicate. For sorted subsets, each replicate PCR was loaded with approximately 200 ng genomic DNA, equivalent to approximately 33,000 T cell genomes. Purified libraries were quantified with a Qubit 3.0 fluorometer, sized on a Bioanalyzer 2100, and re-quantified with the KAPA Library Quantification kit. A separate single-read 150-cycle Illumina NextSeq 550 flow cell was used to sequence each immunoSEQ 96-well plate. The study's processing was this. The immunoSEQ output contained only junctional sequences without quality scores, so filtering could not match that applied to full-length reads. To assign V/J genes and CDR3, sequences were annotated using PyIR, a Python wrapper for IgBLAST v1.9, with IMGT germline references. Any read was removed if the V/J assignment was weak (E-value above 1e-6), the CDR3 was missing, or the read contained stop codons, out-of-frame junctions, or ambiguous translated residues. A V3J clonotype was defined by an identical inferred V gene, J gene, and CDR3 amino acid sequence. The percentage overlap between two repertoires was calculated by dividing the number of shared unique clonotypes by the size of the smaller repertoire. Three approaches were used to assess repertoire richness: RTK rarefaction, the Chao1 estimator, and Recon v2.1 estimates of unobserved clonotypes. OLGA was used to compute generation probabilities for all TCRbeta clonotypes that the gDNA method yielded from a handful of donors. TCRdb's version of the immuneACCESS table is confined to in-frame rearrangements and falls short of the full clone set. An unresolved V gene accounts for under half of the shortfall where checked; the remainder is of unknown origin. The DNA gave D and trimming, while V, J and clone size come from that table. The sample table contains about 2,100,000 clones; only one count was recorded for 93% of them. Of the sample, around 1.7% is held by the ten largest clones.

The data were taken from a study of shared clonotypes between healthy human individuals (dated by TCRdb to the early 2020s). As for the study more broadly: Three men and two women, aged 18 to 49 years, made up the cohort. To estimate repertoire size and how much clonotypes are shared between individuals, the study performed deep sequencing of blood TCR repertoires from a handful of healthy adults. Per donor, three plates each were used for CD4 naive and CD4 memory, two for CD8 naive, and one for CD8 memory. Different laboratories and diverse techniques were used to prepare libraries and sequence TCR repertoires, to increase sequencing depth and limit assay-specific biases. Between about 0.9 and 8.9 billion PBMCs per donor were obtained by leukapheresis. The study at large found these results: Estimated clonotype richness was generally larger for naive than for memory subsets. Higher generation probabilities were observed for clonotypes shared by all four sorted-subset donors than for non-shared clonotypes. The small number of donors limited the genetic and exposure-history diversity represented. Even with the large sequencing depth, rarefaction of the sorted-subset datasets indicated that sequencing was incomplete. Sharing across several donors was observed for roughly 5.4% of naive CD4, under 4% of naive CD8, about 2.3% of memory CD4, and about 0.4% of memory CD8 clonotypes. Sampling was restricted to blood, and TCR repertoires in tissue are likely to differ from TCR repertoires in blood. Based on pairwise subsampling, the degree of clonotype sharing among donors was expected to be affected by sequencing depth.

For the CD8 naive samples, CD45RO-negative cells were positively selected for CCR7, yielding a CD45RA+CCR7+ population from which TemRA cells were excluded. Healthy HIV-negative adults with no recently reported acute infections or vaccinations were included as donors. Every donor was a Caucasian adult residing in Nashville, Tennessee, USA. After blood collection by leukapheresis, PBMCs were isolated using Ficoll-Histopaque density gradient centrifugation and then cryopreserved in the vapor phase of liquid nitrogen. Purity and quantity of every magnetically sorted T cell population were checked by analytical flow cytometry. Each sorted fraction had its genomic DNA isolated and then quantified by UV absorbance on a Nanodrop 2000c.

The sequence derives from a man younger than 30 in good health. Some clones in this sample may be carry-over from other donors' samples. What was sequenced was naive CD8+ T cells from PBMCs. This sample's cell subset or site label indicates: CD45RA+CCR7+. The chain joins TRBV6-5 to TRBJ2-2; TRBD2 is perhaps the D gene, given 6 matching bases. Read as DNA, the sequence is TGTGCCAGTAAGGAGGGTGGCACCGGGGAGCTGTTTTTT. Its amino acids are CASKEGGTGELFF.